This T cell receptor beta chain derives from a study of blood T cell repertoires in COVID-19. Data came from immunoSEQ multiplex PCR; TCRdb stores just in-frame clones and leaves some out. Of around 220,000 clones in the sample, approximately 86% are singletons; the top ten hold 4.9%. This clone turned up a few times. Additional DNA sequences in this sample encode the identical CDR3. The sample comprised peripheral blood. The clonotype originates from a woman older than 75 with active or convalescent COVID-19.

The CDR3 DNA is TGTGCCAGCAGCTTAGGACTAGCGGGGAGCACAGATACGCAGTATTTT. This translates into CASSLGLAGSTDTQYF. The V gene is TRBV5-4, the J gene TRBJ2-3; 12 nucleotides align to TRBD2. Germline loops: CDR1 SGHNT, CDR2 YYREEE (reference sequence). This CDR3 is 16 amino acids long. V lost 2 bases, J lost 0 bases, and 1 base stayed unmatched.